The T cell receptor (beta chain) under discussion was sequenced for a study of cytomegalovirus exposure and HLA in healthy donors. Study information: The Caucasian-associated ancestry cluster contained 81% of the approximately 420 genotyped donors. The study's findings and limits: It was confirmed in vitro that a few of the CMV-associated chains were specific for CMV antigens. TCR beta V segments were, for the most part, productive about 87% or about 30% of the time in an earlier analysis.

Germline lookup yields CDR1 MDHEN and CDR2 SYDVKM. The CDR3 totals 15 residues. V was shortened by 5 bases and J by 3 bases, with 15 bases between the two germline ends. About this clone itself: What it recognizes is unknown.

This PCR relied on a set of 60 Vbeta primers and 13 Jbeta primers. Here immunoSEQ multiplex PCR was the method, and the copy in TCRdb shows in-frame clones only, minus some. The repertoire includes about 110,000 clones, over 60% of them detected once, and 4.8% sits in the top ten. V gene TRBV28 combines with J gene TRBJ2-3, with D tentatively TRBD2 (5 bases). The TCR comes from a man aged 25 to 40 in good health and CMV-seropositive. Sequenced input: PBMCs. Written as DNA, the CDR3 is TGTGCCAGCAGTGGAGCGGTTATGGCGACAGATACGCAGTATTTT. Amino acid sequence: CASSGAVMATDTQYF.